One and the same sample provided the 12 T cell receptor beta chains below, sequenced in a study of low-dose radiotherapy and immunotherapy resistance in tumors. Regarding time point: before trial treatment. Both a constant-region primer and a V-primer adapter served to amplify TCRs across 15 to 20 PCR cycles. TCRdb re-derived calls from the reads in MiXCR, one entry per CDR3 protein. Here the sample spans some 45,000 distinct CDR3 sequences, approximately 10% being singletons. The sample in question was PBMCs, obtained before treatment. The receptors here all came from a female donor with ovarian cancer.

This clonotype has ten or more counts. The chain links TRBV29-1 to TRBJ2-5; a possible D gene is TRBD1 (5 bases). CDR3 length equals 14 residues. Trimming shortened V by 1 base and J by 2 bases, and 11 bases separated the two germline ends. Looked up from germline, CDR1 is SQVTM and CDR2 is ANQGSEA. The CDR3 sequence: CSVEGGSSQETQYF. The CDR3 region has the DNA TGCAGCGTTGAAGGGGGCAGCTCTCAAGAGACCCAGTACTTC.

This clonotype was counted a few times. The rearrangement uses TRBV27 and TRBJ1-1, with D tentatively TRBD1 (5 bases). The germline V gene has CDR1 MNHEY and CDR2 SMNVEV (reference sequence). The V end lost 3 bases, the J end lost 10 bases, and 18 bases lay between the germline ends. The CDR3 is 14 amino acids. This CDR3 reads CASSFLRGLGGAFF. Written as DNA, the CDR3 is TGTGCCAGCAGTTTTCTCCGGGGCCTGGGGGGAGCTTTCTTT.

Comment on this clonotype: The limits of the CDR3 on the DNA are not certain, so only TCRdb's listed CDR3 is given. This chain uses TRBV12-3 or TRBV12-4 with TRBJ2-2; TRBD2, the table's D call, was not compared with the DNA. The CDR3 is made up of 16 amino acids, end residues included. CDR3 region: CASSSLPPNTGELFFF.

This clonotype was observed at least ten times. This chain links TRBV2 with TRBJ2-1, with TRBD2 matching 8 bases. The CDR3 spans 13 residues. The V gene end was trimmed by 7 bases and the J gene end by 7 bases; junction bases not matched to a gene: 6. Germline lookup yields CDR1 SNHLY and CDR2 FYNNEI. CDR3 bases: TGTGCCAGCAAACTTAGCGGGGCGAATGAGCAGTTCTTC. It specifies CASKLSGANEQFF. The full variable domain, rest sourced from reference TRBV2 and TRBJ2-1, is EPEVTQTPSHQVTQMGQEVILRCVPISNHLYFYWYRQILGQKVEFLVSFYNNEISEKSEIFDDQFSVERPDGSNFTLKIRSTKLEDSAMYFCASKLSGANEQFFGPGTRLTVL.

This clonotype was counted many times. The chain recombines TRBV7-2 with TRBJ1-1; D call uncertain. The CDR3 has 13 amino acids. Germline CDR1 is SGHTA and CDR2 is FQGNSA. The ends were cut back, 5 bases at V and 1 base at J, with 8 bases in the middle. CDR3 sequence reads: CASSPKGNTEAFF. The CDR3 DNA sequence: TGTGCCAGCAGCCCAAAAGGGAACACTGAAGCTTTCTTT.

This clonotype occurred many times. CDR3 nucleotide sequence: TGTGCCAGCAGCCCGTTTTGGTCAACGAACACTGAAGCTTTCTTT. Amino acids: CASSPFWSTNTEAFF. The genes are TRBV3-1 and TRBJ1-1; D not certain. The CDR3 contains 15 residues. In germline, CDR1 is LGHDT, CDR2 YNNKEL (reference sequence). The ends were cut back, 4 bases at V and 1 base at J, with 13 bases in the middle. The variable domain in full, with the rest retrieved from reference TRBV3-1 and TRBJ1-1, is DTAVSQTPKYLVTQMGNDKSIKCEQNLGHDTMYWYKQDSKKFLKIMFSYNNKELIINETVPNRFSPKSPDKAHLNLHINSLELGDSAVYFCASSPFWSTNTEAFFGQGTRLTVV.

This clonotype appeared many times. The gene calls are TRBV19 and TRBJ1-1; the D is unclear. The CDR3 consists of 14 residues. In germline, CDR1 is LNHDA, CDR2 SQIVND (reference sequence). Trimming took 0 bases from V and 1 from J, leaving 6 bases between them. CDR3 in DNA: TGTGCCAGTAGTATAGATTTAACGAACACTGAAGCTTTCTTT. Its translation is CASSIDLTNTEAFF.

The rearrangement links TRBV20-1 to TRBJ2-1; 13 bases align to TRBD2. V was pared by 3 bases and J by 6 bases, with 2 bases of the junction left unmatched. The CDR3 spans 14 residues. Germline V lookup: CDR1 DFQATT, CDR2 SNEGSKA (reference sequence). The CDR3 here is CSASGTSGTNEQFF. CDR3 in DNA: TGCAGTGCTAGCGGGACTAGCGGGACCAATGAGCAGTTCTTC.

This chain links TRBV11-1 with TRBJ2-3, with 14 bases that match TRBD2. The CDR3 spans 18 residues. Germline V gives CDR1 SGHAT, CDR2 FQDESV (reference sequence). Trimming cost V 3 bases and J 2 bases; bases outside gene matches: 7. The CDR3: CASSFGTSGGPYTDTQYF. Here the CDR3 DNA reads TGTGCCAGCAGCTTCGGGACTAGCGGGGGACCATACACAGATACGCAGTATTTT.

This clonotype was detected many times. The V call is TRBV9, the J call TRBJ2-5; 9 bases map to TRBD1. The CDR3 runs 17 residues. Germline V gene sequence: CDR1 SGDLS, CDR2 YYNGEE. The ends lost 0 bases at V and 2 bases at J; junction bases unmatched: 8. The CDR3 protein is CASSVGGLGTGQETQYF. The DNA of the CDR3 is TGTGCCAGCAGCGTAGGAGGGCTCGGGACAGGGCAAGAGACCCAGTACTTC.

Points on this clonotype: A far larger clone differs by one base, so this is likely a read error. CDR3 coding DNA: TGTGCCAGCAGCCGGACCAGGACTAGCGGGGAATCCTACGAGCAGTACTTC. Translation: CASSRTRTSGESYEQYF. The genes are TRBV5-4 and TRBJ2-7; TRBD2 aligns across 12 bases. The V and J ends lost 4 bases and 1 base, in that order; junction bases with no gene match: 9. Germline-derived CDR1 and CDR2 are SGHNT and YYREEE (reference sequence). This CDR3 has 17 amino acids. Full variable domain (missing parts from reference TRBV5-4 and TRBJ2-7): ETGVTQSPTHLIKTRGQQVTLRCSSQSGHNTVSWYQQALGQGPQFIFQYYREEENGRGNFPPRFSGLQFPNYSSELNVNALELDDSALYLCASSRTRTSGESYEQYFGPGTRLTVT.

The chain combines TRBV10-3 with TRBJ2-1; 7 bases match TRBD1. The CDR3 runs to 14 residues. Germline V gene lookup returns CDR1 ENHRY and CDR2 SYGVKD. V lost 4 bases to trimming and J lost 4 bases; unmatched junction nucleotides: 4. The CDR3 DNA sequence: TGTGCCATCAGTGGAGGGGGCCTATACAATGAGCAGTTCTTC. Amino acid sequence: CAISGGGLYNEQFF.